These T cell receptor beta chains were read from a single sample in a study of blood T cell repertoires in COVID-19. TCRdb's table, derived via immunoSEQ multiplex PCR, lists solely in-frame clones and lacks some. Altogether fewer than 250,000 clones are present, approximately 86% being singletons, with the ten largest covering roughly 3%. The specimen sequenced was peripheral blood. Source of these receptors: a man aged 55-75 years with acute or convalescent COVID-19. The CDR3 runs from the conserved cysteine through the conserved F or W. The order of the fields is J gene, V gene, CDR3 protein.

TRBJ1-2 TRBV4-3 CASSQETGWGQGRTF
TRBJ2-1 TRBV12-2 CASRRVTGPTPVYNEQFF
TRBJ1-1 TRBV19 CASSITRLKRNTEAFF
TRBJ2-3 TRBV24-1 CATSDTGTGGNTDTQYF
TRBJ2-1 TRBV2 CASSGQGNYNEQFF
TRBJ2-7 TRBV5-1 CASSLERGPATYEQYF
TRBJ1-3 TRBV2 CASRVIGGEYSGNTIYF
TRBJ1-2 TRBV11-1 CASSRPGTFGYTF
TRBJ2-3 TRBV7-9 CASSLGTDTDTQYF
TRBJ1-4 TRBV7-8 CASSLGRDRGRATNEKLFF
TRBJ1-1 TRBV6-5 CASTRQGSSEAFF
TRBJ2-1 TRBV27 CASSLRLAGGDNEQFF
TRBJ2-2 TRBV6-4 CASSDSGSTGELFF
TRBJ2-1 TRBV7-2 CASRLGGVSYNEQFF
TRBJ2-7 TRBV5-5 CASSLTSGSYEQYF
TRBJ2-1 TRBV5-1 CASSPGSLLNSYNEQFF
TRBJ2-1 TRBV2 CASSESGTGLKLYNEQFF
TRBJ2-3 TRBV7-2 CASSSGTTTDTQYF
TRBJ2-1 TRBV2 CASNRDRGYNEQFF
TRBJ1-2 TRBV6-1 CASSETPRTGTGYTF
TRBJ1-3 TRBV9 CASSPFPGLDSGNTIYF
TRBJ1-6 TRBV6-2/TRBV6-3 CASSQTGDQSPLHF
TRBJ1-4 TRBV6-1 CASSEFPTGRREKLFF
TRBJ1-1 TRBV5-1 CASSPQATMNTEAFF
TRBJ1-1 TRBV10-2 CASRPGGFSEAFF
TRBJ2-1 TRBV14 CASSRTGSPYNEQFF
TRBJ2-1 TRBV19 CASSIAEEQFF
TRBJ2-3 TRBV18 CASSLRTVWDTQYF
TRBJ2-2 TRBV9 CASSVLSGLSGTGELFF
TRBJ1-2 TRBV5-1 CASSLAGTGAGYTF
TRBJ1-5 TRBV24-1 CATQDNGGNQPQHF
TRBJ1-3 TRBV13 CASSYSSGTGYDRNTIYF
TRBJ2-4 TRBV7-9 CASSLAVRGKNIQYF
TRBJ2-3 TRBV3-1/TRBV3-2 CASSQVIAWDTQYF
TRBJ2-4 TRBV5-8 CASSSGTANRNIQYF
TRBJ1-1 TRBV7-3 CASSPRRGTEAFF
TRBJ2-3 TRBV5-1 CASQLGQGADTQYF
TRBJ2-5 TRBV5-8 CASRITSGQETQYF
TRBJ1-1 TRBV10-3 CAISESTGDTEAFF
TRBJ1-5 TRBV4-3 CASSQDLQVNQPQHF
TRBJ1-1 TRBV6-4 CASSDEDRGEGADTEAFF
TRBJ1-6 TRBV27 CASSLHRESPLHF
TRBJ1-2 TRBV7-9 CASSLNSIAYGYTF